These 27 T cell receptor beta chains came from one sample sequenced in a study of blood T cell repertoires in COVID-19. Repertoires were generated with immunoSEQ multiplex PCR, while TCRdb's copy carries only in-frame clones and drops some. The sample lists some 100,000 clones, about 90% occurring once. Sequenced input: peripheral blood. All receptors derive from a man aged 50 to 60 with acute or convalescent COVID-19.

This clone appeared a single time. The junction and the germline gene differ at one end; a read error may be behind it. The CDR3 region is CASGLSVVTDTQFF. The CDR3 nucleotides are TGTGCTAGTGGTTTGTCTGTCGTTACAGATACGCAGTTTTTT. The chain employs TRBV12-5 and TRBJ2-3, with D hard to call. CDR1 and CDR2 (germline): LGHNT, FRNRAP. This CDR3 spans 14 amino acids.

This clone was recorded only once. The chain carries TRBV30 and TRBJ1-3, with D hard to call. There are 13 residues in the CDR3. Trimming stripped 3 bases from V and 0 bases from J, with 6 bases between. The V gene's germline CDR1 is GTSNPN and CDR2 SVGIG (reference sequence). The CDR3 DNA sequence: TGTGCCTGGAGGTCTAGCTCTGGAAACACCATATATTTT. It yields the protein CAWRSSSGNTIYF. Supplemented by reference TRBV30 and TRBJ1-3, the full variable domain reads SQTIHQWPATLVQPVGSPLSLECTVEGTSNPNLYWYRQAAGRGLQLLFYSVGIGQISSEVPQNLSASRPQDRQFILSSKKLLLSDSGFYLCAWRSSSGNTIYFGEGSWLTVV.

The chain combines TRBV2 with TRBJ1-2; TRBD1 agrees at 8 bases. V lost 8 bases, J lost 6 bases, and 14 bases stayed unmatched. This CDR3 has 15 amino acids. Germline values: CDR1 SNHLY, CDR2 FYNNEI. This CDR3 reads CASLEDGQGSHGYTF. The CDR3 nucleotides read TGTGCCAGCCTTGAGGACGGACAGGGAAGTCATGGCTACACCTTC.

The chain recombines TRBV9 with TRBJ1-2; a possible D gene is TRBD1 (5 bases). The V and J ends lost 0 bases and 9 bases respectively, with 9 bases between them. In germline, CDR1 is SGDLS, CDR2 YYNGEE. CDR3 length: 12 residues. The CDR3 here is CASSVGGVSYTF. CDR3 nucleotides: TGTGCCAGCAGCGTAGGGGGGGTTAGCTACACCTTC.

The chain couples TRBV6-4 to TRBJ2-5; the match to TRBD2 covers 14 bases. This CDR3 comprises 16 residues. V shed 7 bases, J shed 2 bases, and the junction held 6 bases outside the gene matches. Germline CDR1 and CDR2: MRHNA and SNTAGT. CDR3 sequence: CASMMTSGGGQETQYF. The CDR3 nucleotides are TGTGCCAGCATGATGACTAGCGGGGGGGGGCAAGAGACCCAGTACTTC.

This chain connects TRBV3-1 (or the pseudogene TRBV3-2) to TRBJ2-5; D unresolved. There are 15 residues in the CDR3. The germline V gene encodes CDR1 LGHDT and CDR2 YNNKEL (reference sequence). V was shortened by 1 base and J by 1 base, with 10 bases between the two germline ends. The CDR3 DNA reads as TGTGCCAGCAGCCAAGTTCCGGAGATCCAAGAGACCCAGTACTTC. It is translated as CASSQVPEIQETQYF.

CDR3 DNA: TGTGCCAGCAGTTTAAGCGGATACGAGCAGTACTTC. Protein product: CASSLSGYEQYF. V usage is TRBV28 and J usage is TRBJ2-7, with D possibly matching TRBD2 (5 bases). The CDR3 totals 12 residues. Per the germline V gene, CDR1 is MDHEN and CDR2 is SYDVKM. The V end lost 2 bases, the J end lost 4 bases, and 6 bases lay between the germline ends.

The chain couples TRBV10-3 to TRBJ2-2; D call uncertain. The CDR3 loop spans 13 amino acids. CDR1 is ENHRY and CDR2 is SYGVKD in the germline V gene. Trimming removed 5 bases at V and 0 bases at J, with 4 bases between. The CDR3 region has the DNA TGTGCCATCAGTTCTCCGAACACCGGGGAGCTGTTTTTT. Protein sequence: CAISSPNTGELFF.

The V and J genes are TRBV7-9 and TRBJ2-3, with D possibly matching TRBD1 (6 bases). The CDR3 has 13 amino acids. Deletions cut 10 bases from V and 0 bases from J, with 11 bases between. Germline V lookup: CDR1 SEHNR, CDR2 FQNEAQ (reference sequence). CDR3 sequence (DNA): TGTGCCATCCGGGACACAAGCACAGATACGCAGTATTTT. It specifies CAIRDTSTDTQYF.

The chain couples TRBV12-5 to TRBJ2-1; D is undetermined. Trimming took off 6 bases at V and 7 bases at J, with 19 bases between the two ends. This CDR3 contains 15 residues. CDR1 is LGHNT and CDR2 is FRNRAP in the germline V gene. CDR3 protein: CASGPVRTGWNEQFF. CDR3 DNA sequence: TGTGCTAGTGGACCCGTTCGTACCGGGTGGAATGAGCAGTTCTTC.

The chain combines TRBV6-5 with TRBJ1-4; 9 nucleotides line up with TRBD1. The CDR3 runs 16 residues. Trimming took 1 base from V and 8 from J; bases not matched to a gene: 8. The germline gives CDR1 MNHEY, CDR2 SVGAGI. CDR3 amino acids: CASSYLNRGPREKLFF. CDR3 in DNA: TGTGCCAGCAGTTACTTAAACAGGGGGCCTAGGGAAAAACTGTTTTTT.

This clone was seen a few times. The sample holds other DNA sequences that translate to the same CDR3. The J gene is TRBJ2-2, the V gene TRBV11-2, with 11 bases matching TRBD2. Germline lookup yields CDR1 SGHAT and CDR2 FQNNGV. J gave up 3 bases and V 2 bases, and 8 bases lay outside the gene matches. CDR3 length: 18 residues. The CDR3 DNA sequence: TGTGCCAGCAGCTTACTAGCGGGGGGCCCCCGCGACACCGGGGAGCTGTTTTTT. Protein: CASSLLAGGPRDTGELFF.

The chain uses TRBV27 and TRBJ1-2, with 10 bases lining up with TRBD1. With 6 bases clipped from V and 6 bases from J, the junction kept 7 bases outside the gene matches. The CDR3 has 14 amino acids. Germline V gene sequence: CDR1 MNHEY, CDR2 SMNVEV (reference sequence). In DNA form, the CDR3 reads TGTGCCAGCAGCAGGGACAGGGGCGGGAATGGCTACACCTTC. It specifies CASSRDRGGNGYTF.

The V gene is TRBV20-1, the J gene TRBJ1-3; no reliable D call. Germline loops: CDR1 DFQATT, CDR2 SNEGSKA (reference sequence). This CDR3 spans 11 amino acids. Trimming cost V 7 bases and J 4 bases, with 8 bases left between them. The CDR3 reads CSVPRGNTIYF. The CDR3 DNA reads TGCAGTGTCCCGCGGGGAAACACCATATATTTT.

The CDR3 region has the DNA TGTGCCAGCAGCCATGACAGATCTAATCAGCCCCAGCATTTT. It is translated as CASSHDRSNQPQHF. V usage is TRBV7-2 and J usage is TRBJ1-5, with D perhaps matching TRBD1 (5 bases). This CDR3 has 14 amino acids. Trimming took off 5 bases at V and 4 bases at J, with 12 bases between the two ends. Per the germline V gene, CDR1 is SGHTA and CDR2 is FQGNSA.

This clone was seen only a few times. V is TRBV19 and J is TRBJ1-5; D gene uncertain. This CDR3 region has 13 residues. V was cut by 5 bases and J by 2 bases, with 7 bases left in between. The germline V gene has CDR1 LNHDA and CDR2 SQIVND (reference sequence). The CDR3 DNA sequence: TGTGCCAGTAGTTGGCAAGGCAATCAGCCCCAGCATTTT. It yields the protein CASSWQGNQPQHF.

The genes are TRBV11-1 and TRBJ2-7, with TRBD1 matching over 10 bases. The CDR3 length is 15 residues. Germline V CDR1 and CDR2: SGHAT, FQDESV (reference sequence). Losses at the gene ends were 4 bases for V and 7 bases for J; bases not matched to a gene: 10. CDR3 DNA sequence: TGTGCCAGCAGCTCCCGGGACAGGGGAAGGGGAGAGCAGTACTTC. Amino acids: CASSSRDRGRGEQYF.

V gene TRBV28 combines with J gene TRBJ1-3; D remains unclear. Germline values: CDR1 MDHEN, CDR2 SYDVKM. The CDR3 loop spans 14 amino acids. V lost 4 bases, J lost 7 bases, and 14 bases lay in between. The CDR3: CASSSGLRRNTIYF. DNA of the CDR3: TGTGCCAGCAGTTCGGGTCTCCGAAGGAACACCATATATTTT.

This sequence joins TRBV7-9 and TRBJ1-2; 8 nucleotides agree with TRBD1. Germline V gene data show CDR1 as SEHNR and CDR2 as FQNEAQ (reference sequence). Trimming cost V 5 bases and J 0 bases; bases outside gene matches: 2. The CDR3 consists of 14 residues. This CDR3 reads CASSLGQANYGYTF. The CDR3 DNA reads as TGTGCCAGCAGCCTGGGACAGGCTAACTATGGCTACACCTTC. Variable domain in full (rest from reference TRBV7-9 and TRBJ1-2): DTGVSQNPRHKITKRGQNVTFRCDPISEHNRLYWYRQTLGQGPEFLTYFQNEAQLEKSRLLSDRFSAERPKGSFSTLEIQRTEQGDSAMYLCASSLGQANYGYTFGSGTRLTVV.

The V call is TRBV4-1, the J call TRBJ1-6; TRBD1 aligns across 7 bases. The germline gives CDR1 MGHRA, CDR2 YSYEKL. V lost 0 bases and J lost 5; bases outside the gene matches: 4. The CDR3 sequence is 16 residues long. As DNA, the CDR3 is TGCGCCAGCAGCCAAGACCAGGGGGAAGATAATTCACCCCTCCACTTT. Translation: CASSQDQGEDNSPLHF.

The V and J genes are TRBV18 and TRBJ2-3; no clear D gene. Trimming took 2 bases from V and 0 from J, leaving 6 bases between them. This CDR3 contains 14 residues. In germline, CDR1 is KGHSH, CDR2 LQKENI. The CDR3, as DNA: TGTGCCAGCTCACCAAAACAGAGCACAGATACGCAGTATTTT. This encodes CASSPKQSTDTQYF.

The V and J genes are TRBV19 and TRBJ2-1; TRBD2 agrees at 8 bases. The CDR3 length is 16 residues. Germline trimming cut 5 bases from V and 0 bases from J; bases unmatched to any gene: 6. Germline V lookup: CDR1 LNHDA, CDR2 SQIVND (reference sequence). CDR3 DNA: TGTGCCAGTAGTCCGAAGCGGGGGCCCTCCTACAATGAGCAGTTCTTC. It encodes CASSPKRGPSYNEQFF. The whole variable domain, filled in from reference TRBV19 and TRBJ2-1, reads DGGITQSPKYLFRKEGQNVTLSCEQNLNHDAMYWYRQDPGQGLRLIYYSQIVNDFQKGDIAEGYSVSREKKESFPLTVTSAQKNPTAFYLCASSPKRGPSYNEQFFGPGTRLTVL.

The chain has TRBV9 and TRBJ1-6, with TRBD1 as a possible D gene (6 bases). V dropped 2 bases and J dropped 3 bases, with 9 bases sitting between them. This CDR3 comprises 15 residues. Looked up from germline, CDR1 is SGDLS and CDR2 is YYNGEE. The CDR3 nucleotides read TGTGCCAGCAGCGTTGGCAGGGGCTATAATTCACCCCTCCACTTT. This codes for CASSVGRGYNSPLHF.

V and J are TRBV6-5 and TRBJ2-1; no definite D call. The CDR3 spans 13 residues. Germline V CDR1 and CDR2: MNHEY, SVGAGI. Trimming removed 2 bases at V and 7 bases at J, with 9 bases between. CDR3 protein: CASSYRWQNEQFF. In nucleotides, the CDR3 is TGTGCCAGCAGTTACCGATGGCAGAATGAGCAGTTCTTC.

This clone has more than one count but fewer than ten. The V and J genes are TRBV7-9 and TRBJ1-4, with TRBD1 matching 11 bases. This CDR3 region has 15 residues. Trimming cost V 6 bases and J 13 bases; bases outside gene matches: 13. The germline CDR1 and CDR2 sequences are SEHNR and FQNEAQ (reference sequence). In DNA, the CDR3 is TGTGCCAGCAGAAATTCCGGGACAGGGGGTGGTGGACTGTTTTTT. This gives the protein CASRNSGTGGGGLFF.

This chain joins TRBV7-8 and TRBJ2-7, with 9 bases matching TRBD2. The V gene's germline CDR1 is SGHVS and CDR2 FQNEAQ. The CDR3 is 17 amino acids. V gave up 5 bases and J gave up 0 bases; unmatched junction bases: 11. The CDR3 reads CASSTLPSGVLSYEQYF. CDR3 in DNA: TGTGCCAGCAGCACTCTCCCTAGCGGGGTCCTCTCCTACGAGCAGTACTTC.

The chain has TRBV6-5 and TRBJ2-1; D not resolved. The germline V gene encodes CDR1 MNHEY and CDR2 SVGAGI. V gave up 0 bases and J gave up 3 bases, with 9 bases separating them. CDR3 length: 15 residues. CDR3 nucleotides: TGTGCCAGCAGTTACTCGAGCCCTTACTACAATGAGCAGTTCTTC. It encodes CASSYSSPYYNEQFF.